The source of this T cell receptor (beta chain) is a study of shared clonotypes between healthy human individuals. Study background: Every donor yielded three CD4 naive, three CD4 memory, two CD8 naive and one CD8 memory plate.

The germline V and J ends were trimmed by 1 base and 6 bases, with 13 bases remaining between them. Germline assignment: CDR1 SGDLS and CDR2 YYNGEE. The CDR3 consists of 14 residues. Authors' processing steps: ImmunoSEQ junction-only sequences lacked quality scores, so their filtering differed. The data were produced by immunoSEQ multiplex PCR, yet TCRdb's version contains in-frame clones alone and is incomplete. That table gives V, J and clone size, and the DNA gave D and trimming. The top ten clones hold roughly 0.13% of a sample with some 2.1 million clones, roughly 95% of them seen once. Findings and limits, study-wide: Among non-shared clonotypes, generation probabilities were lower than among those shared by all four donors. Represented genetic and exposure-history diversity was restricted by having few donors.

A single count supports this clone. Its specificity is unknown. The chain employs TRBV9 and TRBJ1-1; a possible D gene is TRBD1 (6 bases). The TCR sequence derives from a man aged 18 to 35 in good health. Material for sequencing was naive CD4+ T cells sorted from blood. Noted subset: CD45RA+ positively selected. In DNA form, the CDR3 reads TGTGCCAGCAGCGTACTGGGGGCTGGGGCTGAAGCTTTCTTT. Protein: CASSVLGAGAEAFF.